This entry describes one TCR beta chain. Its cognate antigen is unknown. The data originate from a study of identifying expanded T cells in peripheral blood. Produced via immunoSEQ multiplex PCR; TCRdb's table is partial and in-frame only. The sample carries some 80,000 clones, 85% to 90% recorded once. Study-wide results and limits: Approximately 1.2 clones differed between technical replicates, versus around 15 and 19 over time.

Healthy donors had no documented immune events, such as infections, while sampled. This CDR3 is 14 amino acids long. Trimming removed 8 bases at V and 3 bases at J, with 16 bases between. Germline-derived CDR1 and CDR2 are SGHVS and FQNEAQ. The source of this sequence is a person aged 18 to 75 in good health. Sequenced input: blood. This chain uses TRBV7-8 with TRBJ1-1; possibly TRBD1 for D (5 bases). The CDR3 sequence: CASGRGDSYTEAFF. As DNA, the CDR3 is TGTGCCAGCGGGCGGGGGGATTCGTACACTGAAGCTTTCTTT.